This passage covers 27 T cell receptor beta chains from one sample sequenced in a study of beta chain features in type 1 diabetes listed by TCRdb under 2018. The library came from the immunoSEQ multiplex PCR assay. The High Capacity cDNA Reverse Transcription Kit was used to reverse transcribe all of the isolated RNA, meaning that expressed TCRB transcripts were what got sequenced. The source is immuneACCESS, and TCRdb retained only in-frame sequences with V and J called. Part of the clones is not carried over; for the studies checked, unresolved V genes explain less than half of this, and the remainder is unexplained. Counted in this sample were about 350,000 clones; 20% of them appeared once. The ten most abundant clones make up around 0.04% of the sample. The sequenced sample was naive CD4+ T cells from blood. This specimen's cell subset or site label, per the study, means: true naive CD4+ T cells. The receptors here all came from a woman aged 18 to 35 in good health.

There are a few counts of this clone. This chain uses TRBV5-1 with TRBJ2-6, with 8 bases that match TRBD2. The V gene end was trimmed by 0 bases and the J gene end by 4 bases; junction bases not matched to a gene: 6. The CDR3 has 17 residues. Germline-derived CDR1 and CDR2 are SGHRS and YFSETQ. The CDR3, as DNA: TGCGCCAGCAGCTTGGACGGGGGGGCTGGAGGGGCCAACGTCCTGACTTTC. This sequence encodes CASSLDGGAGGANVLTF.

Note on this clone: Its ends do not fully match the called genes, so a read error is possible. The rearrangement uses TRBV20-1 and TRBJ2-7; TRBD2 is a possible D gene (7 bases). The germline V gene has CDR1 DFQATT and CDR2 SNEGSKA (reference sequence). The CDR3 runs 10 residues. CDR3 nucleotides: TGTCGCGGGGGCGCCTACGAGCAGTACTTC. It specifies CRGGAYEQYF.

V is TRBV11-2 and J is TRBJ2-7, with 8 bases lining up with TRBD2. Germline CDR1 and CDR2: SGHAT and FQNNGV. The ends lost 5 bases at V and 4 bases at J; junction bases unmatched: 10. The CDR3 contains 15 residues. The CDR3 loop is CASSPPGRGGYEQYF. DNA for the CDR3: TGTGCCAGCAGCCCCCCCGGACGGGGGGGATACGAGCAGTACTTC.

V usage is TRBV7-8 and J usage is TRBJ1-2; 11 bases are a match to TRBD1. V dropped 0 bases and J dropped 6; count of bases not matched to a gene: 9. The CDR3 totals 17 residues. Germline V gene sequence: CDR1 SGHVS, CDR2 FQNEAQ. The CDR3 DNA is TGTGCCAGCAGCTTAGCCCGAGTCCCGGGACAGGGGGATGGCTACACCTTC. It translates to CASSLARVPGQGDGYTF.

The CDR3 region has the DNA TGTGCCAGCAGCGTAAACCGGGGAGAGACCCAGTACTTC. Translation: CASSVNRGETQYF. The rearrangement uses TRBV9 and TRBJ2-5, with D maybe TRBD2 (5 bases). Germline V lookup: CDR1 SGDLS, CDR2 YYNGEE. This CDR3 has 13 residues. The V and J ends lost 1 base and 4 bases respectively, with 8 bases between them. Using reference TRBV9 and TRBJ2-5 for the parts outside the CDR3, the full variable domain is DSGVTQTPKHLITATGQRVTLRCSPRSGDLSVYWYQQSLDQGLQFLIQYYNGEERAKGNILERFSAQQFPDLHSELNLSSLELGDSALYFCASSVNRGETQYFGPGTRLLVL.

This clone was observed a few times. The chain has TRBV9 and TRBJ1-2, with 10 bases aligning to TRBD1. The CDR3 runs 14 residues. The V segment lost 0 bases and the J segment 8 bases; nucleotides outside the gene matches: 4. Germline assignment: CDR1 SGDLS and CDR2 YYNGEE. This CDR3 reads CASSVEGQGIGYTF. The DNA for the CDR3 is TGTGCCAGCAGCGTAGAGGGACAGGGGATCGGCTACACCTTC.

This clone has a handful of counts. The rearrangement links TRBV30 to TRBJ2-5; 9 nucleotides agree with TRBD2. V shed 2 bases, J shed 5 bases, and the junction held 6 bases outside the gene matches. The length of the CDR3 is 14 residues. Germline V gene sequence: CDR1 GTSNPN, CDR2 SVGIG (reference sequence). CDR3 bases: TGTGCCTGGAGTTTTAGGACTAGCGAGGAGACCCAGTACTTC. Translation: CAWSFRTSEETQYF.

This clone occurred a few times. Other DNA sequences in this specimen translate into the identical CDR3. This chain uses TRBV5-4 with TRBJ1-2; D unresolved. The V gene lost 5 bases and the J gene lost 2 bases, with 10 bases spanning the gap. This CDR3 comprises 13 residues. Germline-derived CDR1 and CDR2 are SGHNT and YYREEE (reference sequence). This chain's CDR3 is CASRPTGNYGYTF. The CDR3 DNA reads as TGTGCCAGCAGACCAACGGGGAACTATGGCTACACCTTC. The full variable domain, completed using reference TRBV5-4 and TRBJ1-2, is ETGVTQSPTHLIKTRGQQVTLRCSSQSGHNTVSWYQQALGQGPQFIFQYYREEENGRGNFPPRFSGLQFPNYSSELNVNALELDDSALYLCASRPTGNYGYTFGSGTRLTVV.

This clone was seen a few times. The CDR3 spells CASSWTGDTEAFF. The CDR3 DNA follows: TGTGCCAGCAGCTGGACAGGGGACACTGAAGCTTTCTTT. The rearrangement links TRBV7-6 to TRBJ1-1, with 9 bases identical to TRBD1. Per germline, CDR1 SGHVS and CDR2 FNYEAQ. The V segment lost 4 bases and the J segment 3 bases; nucleotides outside the gene matches: 0. The CDR3 runs to 13 residues.

There are a few counts of this clone. The chain recombines TRBV7-9 with TRBJ2-4; perhaps TRBD2 as D (6 bases). This CDR3 comprises 13 residues. V lost 3 bases and J lost 7, with 10 bases in between. Germline CDR1 reads SEHNR; CDR2 reads FQNEAQ (reference sequence). The CDR3 protein is CASSFQEGNIQYF. For the CDR3, the DNA is TGTGCCAGCAGCTTTCAGGAGGGGAACATTCAGTACTTC.

This clone was detected a few times. V gene TRBV6-5 combines with J gene TRBJ2-6; 10 positions match TRBD2. The CDR3 loop spans 16 amino acids. Per germline, CDR1 MNHEY and CDR2 SVGAGI. J was trimmed by 2 bases and V by 2 bases; bases with no gene match: 0. CDR3 loop: CASSYGTSAGANVLTF. As DNA, the CDR3 is TGTGCCAGCAGTTACGGGACTAGCGCTGGGGCCAACGTCCTGACTTTC.

This clone turned up a few times. V and J are TRBV11-1 and TRBJ1-1, with D uncertain. Germline V gene lookup returns CDR1 SGHAT and CDR2 FQDESV (reference sequence). The CDR3 runs 13 residues. The V end lost 6 bases, the J end lost 5 bases, and 13 bases lay between the germline ends. The CDR3 region has the DNA TGTGCCAGCAGTCCCACTGCTCGGACTGAAGCTTTCTTT. The encoded protein is CASSPTARTEAFF.

CDR3 sequence reads: CSASQGETQYF. CDR3 DNA: TGCAGTGCTTCCCAGGGAGAGACCCAGTACTTC. J is TRBJ2-5 and V is TRBV20-1, with D possibly being TRBD1 (5 bases). Germline CDR1 reads DFQATT; CDR2 reads SNEGSKA (reference sequence). CDR3 length: 11 residues. The V end lost 5 bases, the J end lost 4 bases, and 8 bases lay between the germline ends.

This clone was observed a few times. The chain uses TRBV5-1 and TRBJ2-5, with D hard to call. This CDR3 comprises 12 residues. Per germline, CDR1 SGHRS and CDR2 YFSETQ. Trimming left V 1 base short and J 5 bases short, with 6 bases between. The CDR3 nucleotides read TGCGCCAGCAGCTTGTTGAGCGAGACCCAGTACTTC. Protein product: CASSLLSETQYF.

The rearrangement links TRBV18 to TRBJ2-7; 8 nucleotides align to TRBD2. CDR1 is KGHSH and CDR2 is LQKENI in the germline V gene. CDR3 size: 18 residues. V lost 2 bases, J lost 3 bases, and 15 bases stayed unmatched. The DNA for the CDR3 is TGTGCCAGCTCACCAACCTCCGGGGGGGCGGGAGGTTACTACGAGCAGTACTTC. Its protein is CASSPTSGGAGGYYEQYF.

This clone was seen a few times. The gene calls are TRBV11-2 and TRBJ2-7; tentatively, D is TRBD1 (5 bases). This CDR3 is built from 14 residues. Germline V gene sequence: CDR1 SGHAT, CDR2 FQNNGV. Trimming left V 1 base short and J 3 bases short, with 10 bases between. Written as DNA, the CDR3 is TGTGCCAGCAGCTTAGCAACAGGATACTACGAGCAGTACTTC. It is translated as CASSLATGYYEQYF.

The chain joins TRBV6-4 to TRBJ2-5; D perhaps matches TRBD1 (6 bases). The germline V gene encodes CDR1 MRHNA and CDR2 SNTAGT. This CDR3 comprises 14 residues. Trimming took 3 bases from V and 2 from J, leaving 10 bases between them. This CDR3 reads CASSETGPQETQYF. CDR3 DNA sequence: TGTGCCAGCAGTGAGACAGGACCACAAGAGACCCAGTACTTC.

The V call is TRBV25-1, the J call TRBJ2-1, with TRBD2 matching 9 bases. The germline gives CDR1 MGHDK, CDR2 SYGVNS. CDR3 length: 14 amino acids. J was trimmed by 4 bases and V by 2 bases; bases with no gene match: 0. The CDR3 sequence is CASSESGGYNEQFF. CDR3 coding DNA: TGTGCCAGCAGTGAAAGCGGGGGGTACAATGAGCAGTTCTTC. Variable domain in full (rest from reference TRBV25-1 and TRBJ2-1): EADIYQTPRYLVIGTGKKITLECSQTMGHDKMYWYQQDPGMELHLIHYSYGVNSTEKGDLSSESTVSRIRTEHFPLTLESARPSHTSQYLCASSESGGYNEQFFGPGTRLTVL.

There are a few counts of this clone. The V and J genes are TRBV12-2 and TRBJ2-1; no check of the table's D call, TRBD2, against the DNA was made. TRBV12-2 is marked as a pseudogene. The CDR3 is 18 amino acids. CDR3 sequence reads: CASRTRVSAGETYNEQFF. Written as DNA, the CDR3 is TGTGCAAGTCGCACCCGGGTGTCGGCGGGGGAAACCTACAATGAGCAGTTCTTC.

V and J are TRBV7-2 and TRBJ2-5, with TRBD2 as a possible D gene (5 bases). This CDR3 region has 12 residues. V was shortened by 6 bases and J by 4 bases, with 9 bases between the two germline ends. Germline V gives CDR1 SGHTA, CDR2 FQGNSA. The chain's CDR3 is CASSSGGETQYF. The CDR3, as DNA: TGTGCCAGCAGTTCAGGAGGAGAGACCCAGTACTTC.

Only a few counts were recorded for this clone. The V call is TRBV29-1, the J call TRBJ2-7, with 7 bases aligning to TRBD2. Germline CDR1 and CDR2: SQVTM and ANQGSEA. The CDR3 spans 13 residues. Trimming cost V 4 bases and J 4 bases; bases outside gene matches: 7. The CDR3 region has the DNA TGCAGCGTTGTAGGGCGGGGGAGATACGAGCAGTACTTC. It specifies CSVVGRGRYEQYF.

The chain has TRBV13 and TRBJ2-2; D is perhaps TRBD2 (5 bases). The ends were cut back, 4 bases at V and 7 bases at J, with 16 bases in the middle. The CDR3 is 15 residues long. From germline, CDR1 is PRHDT and CDR2 FYEKMQ (reference sequence). Here the CDR3 reads CASSSWLGRVGELFF. The CDR3 DNA follows: TGTGCCAGCAGCTCCTGGTTAGGGAGAGTCGGGGAGCTGTTTTTT. Complete variable domain (other parts from reference TRBV13 and TRBJ2-2): AAGVIQSPRHLIKEKRETATLKCYPIPRHDTVYWYQQGPGQDPQFLISFYEKMQSDKGSIPDRFSAQQFSDYHSELNMSSLELGDSALYFCASSSWLGRVGELFFGEGSRLTVL.

The chain carries TRBV5-1 and TRBJ2-2; D is unclear. CDR1 is SGHRS and CDR2 is YFSETQ in the germline V gene. CDR3 length: 16 amino acids. Trimming took off 5 bases at V and 0 bases at J, with 14 bases between the two ends. CDR3 sequence (DNA): TGCGCCAGCAGAGACATGACAACTTCGAACACCGGGGAGCTGTTTTTT. It encodes CASRDMTTSNTGELFF.

There are a few counts of this clone. This chain connects TRBV11-3 to TRBJ2-2, with 9 bases fitting TRBD1. This CDR3 has 15 amino acids. The V gene's germline CDR1 is SGHNT and CDR2 YENEEA. Losses at the gene ends were 4 bases for V and 5 bases for J; bases not matched to a gene: 5. The CDR3 loop reads CASSSGTGKTGELFF. In DNA form, the CDR3 reads TGTGCCAGCAGCTCCGGGACAGGGAAGACCGGGGAGCTGTTTTTT.

CDR3 DNA sequence: TGTGCCACCAGCCCTGGGGGGGGGATATGGACCGGGGAGCTGTTTTTT. It translates to CATSPGGGIWTGELFF. V is TRBV15 and J is TRBJ2-2; 7 positions match TRBD2. Germline trimming cut 5 bases from V and 5 bases from J; bases unmatched to any gene: 11. Germline loops: CDR1 LNHNV, CDR2 YYDKDF (reference sequence). The CDR3 is made up of 16 amino acids. Complete variable domain (other parts from reference TRBV15 and TRBJ2-2): DAMVIQNPRYQVTQFGKPVTLSCSQTLNHNVMYWYQQKSSQAPKLLFHYYDKDFNNEADTPDNFQSRRPNTSFCFLDIRSPGLGDTAMYLCATSPGGGIWTGELFFGEGSRLTVL.

The V and J genes are TRBV6-1 and TRBJ2-7, with 7 bases that match TRBD2. Germline V gives CDR1 MNHNS, CDR2 SASEGT. J lost 6 bases, V lost 1 base, and 6 bases had no gene match. The CDR3 totals 14 residues. The CDR3, as DNA: TGTGCCAGCAGTGAAGTAGGGAGGGATCTCGAGCAGTACTTC. This translates into CASSEVGRDLEQYF.

V usage is TRBV27 and J usage is TRBJ1-5, with D unclear. Germline CDR1 is MNHEY and CDR2 is SMNVEV (reference sequence). The CDR3 contains 12 residues. The V end lost 6 bases, the J end lost 8 bases, and 11 bases lay between the germline ends. CDR3 in DNA: TGTGCCAGCAGACTCTCGGGAAAGCCCCAGCATTTT. Its protein product is CASRLSGKPQHF.